This T cell receptor (beta chain) derives from a study of control samples from healthy donors and cancer patients. The germline CDR1 and CDR2 sequences are MNHEY and SVGAGI. The CDR3 totals 15 residues. Between the trimmed V and J ends, which lost 0 bases and 7 bases, there was a span of 13 bases. Measured with immunoSEQ multiplex PCR; TCRdb has only the in-frame clones, and not every one. The top ten clones hold roughly 3.3% of a sample with around 120,000 clones, about 87% of them seen once. The chain uses TRBV6-5 and TRBJ1-5; D is unresolved. Sequenced material: blood. The sequence was collected from a middle-aged man in good health. The CDR3 nucleotides are TGTGCCAGCAGTTACTCGATGGGGATAGGACAGCCCCAGCATTTT. It codes for CASSYSMGIGQPQHF.